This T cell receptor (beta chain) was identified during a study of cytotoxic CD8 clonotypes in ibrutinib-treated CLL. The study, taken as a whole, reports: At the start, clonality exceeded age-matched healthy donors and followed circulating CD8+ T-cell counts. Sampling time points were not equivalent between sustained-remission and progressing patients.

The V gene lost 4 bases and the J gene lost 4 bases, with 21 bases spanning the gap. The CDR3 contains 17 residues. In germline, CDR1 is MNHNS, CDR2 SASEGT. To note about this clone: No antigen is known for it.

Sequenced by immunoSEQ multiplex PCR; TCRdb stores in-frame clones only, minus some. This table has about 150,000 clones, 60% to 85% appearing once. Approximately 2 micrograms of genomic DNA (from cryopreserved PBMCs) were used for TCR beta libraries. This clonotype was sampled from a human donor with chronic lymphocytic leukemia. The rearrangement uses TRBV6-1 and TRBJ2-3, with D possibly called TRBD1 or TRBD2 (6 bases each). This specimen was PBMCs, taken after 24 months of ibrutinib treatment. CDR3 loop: CASSAAFWGALADTQYF. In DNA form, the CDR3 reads TGTGCCAGCAGTGCTGCATTTTGGGGGGCGCTCGCAGATACGCAGTATTTT.